The sequence of this TCR beta chain was determined in a study of blood T cell repertoires in COVID-19. The CDR3 extends over 13 amino acids. After removal of 7 bases from V and 2 bases from J, the junction contained 4 bases not matched to a gene. Assay: immunoSEQ multiplex PCR; the TCRdb copy retains only in-frame clones and omits some. The data contain around 450,000 clones, approximately 90% of them seen just once; the ten biggest clones take up 0.7%. The sequence was obtained from a woman between 18 and 29 years old who had recovered from COVID-19. Sequenced material: PBMCs or T cells enriched from blood (not recorded which). The chain uses TRBV12-3 or TRBV12-4 and TRBJ2-7; 8 nucleotides align to TRBD2. The CDR3, as DNA: TGTGCCAGCACCGCGGGACTAGCCTACGAGCAGTACTTC. Encoded protein: CASTAGLAYEQYF.